One sample yielded the 7 T cell receptor beta chains listed below, sequenced in a study of T-cell reconstitution after alpha-beta-depleted transplantation in children. Unique molecular identifiers were incorporated when the TCRbeta library was constructed. Via MiXCR, TCRdb re-called the PCR reads, giving one row per CDR3 protein. The table has some 120,000 distinct CDR3 sequences, 9% to 12% seen once. Sequencing was performed on PBMCs, taken before TCRalphabeta/CD19-depleted stem cell transplant. The receptors stem from a boy aged 2 to 10 with acute lymphoblastic leukemia, due to receive a stem cell transplant.

This clonotype appeared a few times. The chain couples TRBV30 to TRBJ1-1, with TRBD1 matching 7 bases. This CDR3 spans 12 amino acids. The J segment lost 10 bases and the V segment lost 2 bases, leaving 7 bases of the junction unmatched. The V gene's germline CDR1 is GTSNPN and CDR2 SVGIG (reference sequence). DNA for the CDR3: TGTGCCTGGAGTCCAGGGGGACAGTTAGCTTTCTTT. Its translation: CAWSPGGQLAFF.

This clonotype was seen at least ten times. The chain links TRBV5-5 to TRBJ1-1; a possible D gene is TRBD1 (6 bases). Germline values: CDR1 SGHKS, CDR2 YYEKEE (reference sequence). The CDR3 covers 14 residues. Trimming left V 0 bases short and J 11 bases short, with 17 bases between. CDR3 sequence: CASSLESWQGRAFF. The CDR3 DNA is TGTGCCAGCAGCTTGGAAAGCTGGCAGGGGCGGGCTTTCTTT.

Ten or more counts support this clonotype. The chain links TRBV5-1 to TRBJ1-6; no clear D gene. Trimming stripped 3 bases from V and 5 bases from J, with 6 bases between. From germline, CDR1 is SGHRS and CDR2 YFSETQ. The CDR3 runs 13 residues. CDR3 DNA: TGCGCCAGCAGCTACGAGCATAATTCACCCCTCCACTTT. This codes for CASSYEHNSPLHF.

This clonotype was observed many times. This sequence joins TRBV12-3 or TRBV12-4 and TRBJ1-1; D uncertain. The CDR3 runs to 13 residues. Deletions cut 6 bases from V and 2 bases from J, with 10 bases between. The CDR3 DNA reads TGTGCCAGCAGCGAGCTGATAAACACTGAAGCTTTCTTT. This gives the protein CASSELINTEAFF.

This clonotype was picked up a small number of times. This rearrangement joins TRBV12-3 or TRBV12-4 to TRBJ2-4; 9 bases align to TRBD2. CDR3 length equals 19 residues. The ends lost 3 bases at V and 1 base at J; junction bases unmatched: 13. This CDR3 reads CASSFPLSGSGRAKNIQYF. The CDR3 nucleotides are TGTGCCAGCAGTTTTCCCCTTAGCGGGAGTGGGAGGGCCAAAAACATTCAGTACTTC.

In its sample, this clonotype was seen many times. The rearrangement joins TRBV18 to TRBJ2-1; 12 bases fit TRBD1. The CDR3 totals 18 residues. The germline V gene encodes CDR1 KGHSH and CDR2 LQKENI. V gave up 5 bases and J gave up 8 bases; unmatched junction bases: 16. The CDR3 spells CASSNRRSGTGGRDEQFF. The CDR3 DNA reads as TGTGCCAGCTCAAACCGCCGTAGTGGGACAGGGGGCCGTGATGAGCAGTTCTTC.

This clonotype was seen only a few times. The chain uses TRBV7-9 and TRBJ2-7; TRBD1 might be the D (6 bases). The germline V and J ends were trimmed by 5 bases and 2 bases, with 13 bases remaining between them. The germline V gene has CDR1 SEHNR and CDR2 FQNEAQ (reference sequence). CDR3 size: 14 residues. CDR3 DNA sequence: TGTGCCAGCAGCCTAGACCAGGGGCCCTACGAGCAGTACTTC. Protein sequence: CASSLDQGPYEQYF.